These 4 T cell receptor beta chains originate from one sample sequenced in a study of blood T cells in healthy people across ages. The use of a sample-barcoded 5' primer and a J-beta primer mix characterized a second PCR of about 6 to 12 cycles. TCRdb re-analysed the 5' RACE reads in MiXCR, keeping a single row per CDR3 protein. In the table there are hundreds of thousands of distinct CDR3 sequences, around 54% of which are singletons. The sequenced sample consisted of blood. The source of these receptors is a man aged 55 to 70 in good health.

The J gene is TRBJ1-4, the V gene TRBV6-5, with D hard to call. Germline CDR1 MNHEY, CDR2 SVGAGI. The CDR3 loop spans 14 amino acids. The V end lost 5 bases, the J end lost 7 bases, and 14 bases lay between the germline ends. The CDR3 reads CASSPTPRPEKLFF. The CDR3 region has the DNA TGTGCCAGCAGTCCGACACCTCGGCCTGAAAAACTGTTTTTT.

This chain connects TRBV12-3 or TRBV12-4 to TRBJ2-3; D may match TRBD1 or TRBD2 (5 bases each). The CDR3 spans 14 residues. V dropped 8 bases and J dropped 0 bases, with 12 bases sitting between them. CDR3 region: CASLPGPSTDTQYF. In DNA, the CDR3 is TGTGCCAGCCTCCCGGGGCCTAGCACAGATACGCAGTATTTT.

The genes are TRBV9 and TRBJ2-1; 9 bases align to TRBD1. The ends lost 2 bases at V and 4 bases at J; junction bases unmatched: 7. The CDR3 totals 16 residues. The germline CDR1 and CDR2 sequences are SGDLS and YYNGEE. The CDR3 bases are TGTGCCAGCAGCGTTTCCGGGACAGGGAGTTACAATGAGCAGTTCTTC. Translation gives CASSVSGTGSYNEQFF.

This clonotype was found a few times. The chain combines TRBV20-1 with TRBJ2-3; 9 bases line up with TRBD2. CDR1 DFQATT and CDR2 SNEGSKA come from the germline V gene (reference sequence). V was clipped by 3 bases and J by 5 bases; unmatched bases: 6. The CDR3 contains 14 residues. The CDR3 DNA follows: TGCAGTGCTAGCAAGCGGGGGGTGGAAGATACGCAGTATTTT. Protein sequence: CSASKRGVEDTQYF.